This record looks at one TCR beta chain sequence and its context. Its cognate antigen is unknown. Per the germline V gene, CDR1 is SGHTA and CDR2 is FQGNSA. The CDR3 extends over 14 amino acids. Trimming cost V 4 bases and J 4 bases, with 13 bases left between them. The data were taken from a study of beta chain features in type 1 diabetes. Findings and caveats of the study: Among all four CD4+ subsets, Type 1 diabetes patients had TCRB CDR3s that were moderately but significantly shorter. Sequencing of cDNA might inflate the share of cells that strongly express TCR.

Sequenced material consisted of expressed TCRB transcripts (all of the isolated RNA was reverse transcribed). Method: immunoSEQ multiplex PCR; TCRdb's copy keeps in-frame clones and lacks some. Counted here are about 300,000 clones, 13% occurring once; the ten biggest clones make up 0.015%. This sequence joins TRBV7-2 and TRBJ1-2, with D unresolved. This receptor was taken from a woman aged 18-35 years with type 1 diabetes. Sequenced sample: naive CD4+ T cells from blood. CDR3 residues: CASSYTTNLYGYTF. CDR3 nucleotides: TGTGCCAGCAGCTACACCACAAATCTCTATGGCTACACCTTC.